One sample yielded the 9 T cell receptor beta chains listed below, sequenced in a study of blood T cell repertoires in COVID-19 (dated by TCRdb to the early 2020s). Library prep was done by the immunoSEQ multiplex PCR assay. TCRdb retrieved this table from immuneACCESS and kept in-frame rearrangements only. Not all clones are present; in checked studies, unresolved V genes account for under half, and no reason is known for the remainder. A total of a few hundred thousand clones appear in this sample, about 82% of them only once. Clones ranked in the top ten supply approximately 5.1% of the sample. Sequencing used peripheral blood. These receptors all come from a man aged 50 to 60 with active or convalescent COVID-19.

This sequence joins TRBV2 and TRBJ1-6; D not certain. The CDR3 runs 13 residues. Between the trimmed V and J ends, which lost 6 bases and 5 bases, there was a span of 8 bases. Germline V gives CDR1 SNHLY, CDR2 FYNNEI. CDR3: CASRTSNNSPLHF. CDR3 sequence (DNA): TGTGCCAGCAGGACTAGTAATAATTCACCCCTCCACTTT.

DNA of the CDR3: TGTGCCAGCATCGGCCCAGCGGGCACCGGGGAGCTGTTTTTT. This encodes CASIGPAGTGELFF. The chain couples TRBV6-5 to TRBJ2-2, with D possibly matching TRBD2 (6 bases). CDR3 length equals 14 residues. Trimming cost V 7 bases and J 4 bases, with 13 bases left between them. From germline, CDR1 is MNHEY and CDR2 SVGAGI.

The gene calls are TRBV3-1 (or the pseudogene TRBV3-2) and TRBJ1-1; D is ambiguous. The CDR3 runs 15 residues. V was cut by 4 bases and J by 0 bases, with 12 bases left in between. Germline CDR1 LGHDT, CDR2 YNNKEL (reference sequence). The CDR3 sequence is CASSPLSQMNTEAFF. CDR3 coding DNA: TGTGCCAGCAGCCCCCTCTCACAGATGAACACTGAAGCTTTCTTT.

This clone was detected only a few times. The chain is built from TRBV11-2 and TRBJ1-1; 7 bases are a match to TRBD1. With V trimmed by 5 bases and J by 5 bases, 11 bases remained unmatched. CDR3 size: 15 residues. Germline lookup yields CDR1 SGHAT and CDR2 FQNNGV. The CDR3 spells CASSPGGSLRTEAFF. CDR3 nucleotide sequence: TGTGCCAGCAGCCCAGGGGGGTCGTTGAGGACTGAAGCTTTCTTT. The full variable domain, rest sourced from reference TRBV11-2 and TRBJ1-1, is EAGVAQSPRYKIIEKRQSVAFWCNPISGHATLYWYQQILGQGPKLLIQFQNNGVVDDSQLPKDRFSAERLKGVDSTLKIQPAKLEDSAVYLCASSPGGSLRTEAFFGQGTRLTVV.

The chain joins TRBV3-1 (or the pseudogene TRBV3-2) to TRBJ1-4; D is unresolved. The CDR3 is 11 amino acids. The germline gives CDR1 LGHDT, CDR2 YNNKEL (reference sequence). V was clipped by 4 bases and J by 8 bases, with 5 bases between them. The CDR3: CASSLKEKLFF. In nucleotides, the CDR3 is TGTGCCAGCAGCCTTAAAGAAAAACTGTTTTTT.

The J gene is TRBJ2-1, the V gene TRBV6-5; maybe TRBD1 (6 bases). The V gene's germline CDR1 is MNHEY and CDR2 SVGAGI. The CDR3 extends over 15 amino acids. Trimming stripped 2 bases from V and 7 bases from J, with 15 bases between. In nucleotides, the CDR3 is TGTGCCAGCAGTTACGGCAGGGGTTCTAGAAATGAGCAGTTCTTC. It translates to CASSYGRGSRNEQFF.

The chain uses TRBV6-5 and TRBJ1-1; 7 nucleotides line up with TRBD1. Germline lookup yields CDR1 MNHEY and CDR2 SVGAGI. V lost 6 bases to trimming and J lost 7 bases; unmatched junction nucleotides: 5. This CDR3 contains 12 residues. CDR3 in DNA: TGTGCCAGCAGCGACAGGGCGGGTGAAGCTTTCTTT. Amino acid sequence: CASSDRAGEAFF.

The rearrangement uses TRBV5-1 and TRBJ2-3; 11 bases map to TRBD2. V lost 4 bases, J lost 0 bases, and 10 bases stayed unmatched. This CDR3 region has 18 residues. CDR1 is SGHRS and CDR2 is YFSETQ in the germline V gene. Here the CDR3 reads CASSLGTSGRSSTDTQYF. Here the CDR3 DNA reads TGCGCCAGCAGCCTCGGGACTAGCGGAAGGTCTAGCACAGATACGCAGTATTTT. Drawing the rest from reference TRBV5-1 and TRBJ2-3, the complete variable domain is KAGVTQTPRYLIKTRGQQVTLSCSPISGHRSVSWYQQTPGQGLQFLFEYFSETQRNKGNFPGRFSGRQFSNSRSEMNVSTLELGDSALYLCASSLGTSGRSSTDTQYFGPGTRLTVL.

CDR3 sequence: CSVLKRDRPTDTQYF. The DNA for the CDR3 is TGCAGCGTTCTTAAAAGAGACAGGCCCACAGATACGCAGTATTTT. V gene TRBV29-1 combines with J gene TRBJ2-3; possibly TRBD1 for D (6 bases). V was shortened by 5 bases and J by 2 bases, with 17 bases between the two germline ends. Germline assignment: CDR1 SQVTM and CDR2 ANQGSEA. The CDR3 is 15 amino acids.